This T cell receptor (beta chain) originates from a study of identical twins. Overall study results and limits: Out-of-frame alpha sequences common to twins exhibited a surplus of low generation probability.

CDR1 and CDR2 from the germline V gene are SGHRS and YFSETQ. This CDR3 has 16 amino acids. Between the trimmed V and J ends, which lost 1 base and 0 bases, there was a span of 10 bases. Concerning this clonotype: Its antigen is not known.

Carrying unique molecular identifiers, the cDNA also gained a universal primer site through template switching. TCRdb redid the calling of the 5' RACE reads with MiXCR, one entry per CDR3 protein. The sample has around 530,000 distinct CDR3 sequences; roughly 15% are singletons. These same records also appear under a second study, on yellow fever vaccine responses in identical twins. This second report adds: Twins reportedly showed a vaccine T cell response that seemed partly convergent and partly personalized.

The rearrangement links TRBV5-1 to TRBJ2-2; no clear D. Sequencing was done on a sample of CD4+ T cells sorted from blood. The receptor comes from a woman between 18 and 29 years old in good health. The CDR3 protein is CASSLMARANTGELFF. CDR3 DNA: TGCGCCAGCAGCTTGATGGCTCGCGCGAACACCGGGGAGCTGTTTTTT.